This T cell receptor beta chain derives from a study of beta chain features in type 1 diabetes. At the level of the study: Investigators examined some 100,000,000 sorted cells across all samples. Study-wide results and caveats: Among patients with Type 1 diabetes, TCRB CDR3s were moderately but significantly shorter in every one of the four CD4+ subsets. Patients with type 1 diabetes carried fewer insertions and had more deletions at their VDJ junctions. Sequencing from cDNA could over-represent high-TCR-expressing cells.

The entirety of the isolated RNA underwent reverse transcription, so expressed TCRB transcripts were sequenced. Measured with immunoSEQ multiplex PCR; TCRdb has only the in-frame clones, and not every one. The repertoire holds almost 350,000 clones, with 6.5% to 10% as singletons. In the case of this clone: Its antigen is still unknown.

This receptor was identified in a woman aged 18-29 years in good health. The source material was central memory CD4+ T cells from blood.

CDR3: CASSTRTEAFF. CDR3 DNA: TGTGCCAGTAGTACAAGAACTGAAGCTTTCTTT. J is TRBJ1-1 and V is TRBV19; D ambiguous. The CDR3 is 11 amino acids. Germline loops: CDR1 LNHDA, CDR2 SQIVND (reference sequence). V was clipped by 4 bases and J by 5 bases, with 5 bases between them.